Below, 9 T cell receptor beta chains from the same sample are listed, as sequenced in a study of T cell responses to AZD1222 COVID-19 vaccine. Assay used: immunoSEQ multiplex PCR; TCRdb lists only in-frame clones, some missing. The table lists about 93,000 clones, 70% to 90% of them singletons. Material: peripheral blood, obtained on day 0 of AZD1222 vaccination. Receptors originate from an adult in good health.

This clone appeared once. The CDR3 DNA reads TGTGCTACGGCGGAGGTTTTTAACTATGGCTACACCTTC. Translated: CATAEVFNYGYTF. V usage is TRBV19 and J usage is TRBJ1-2; no reliable D call. This CDR3 is built from 13 residues. Germline V lookup: CDR1 LNHDA, CDR2 SQIVND (reference sequence).

The chain joins TRBV29-1 to TRBJ1-1, with D maybe TRBD1 (5 bases). This CDR3 has 12 residues. With 6 bases removed from V and 3 bases from J, the gap between germline ends came to 11 bases. CDR1 and CDR2 (germline): SQVTM, ANQGSEA. CDR3 residues: CSVSGFYTEAFF. In nucleotides, the CDR3 is TGCAGCGTGTCAGGGTTTTACACTGAAGCTTTCTTT.

The chain is built from TRBV19 and TRBJ2-1, with TRBD2 matching 11 bases. Germline CDR1 and CDR2: LNHDA and SQIVND (reference sequence). The CDR3 runs to 13 residues. The V gene end was trimmed by 8 bases and the J gene end by 8 bases; junction bases not matched to a gene: 5. CDR3 sequence (DNA): TGTGCCAGTTGTCTAGCGGGAGGACATGAGCAGTTCTTC. It translates to CASCLAGGHEQFF. Based on the CDR3 plus reference TRBV19 and TRBJ2-1, the full variable domain is DGGITQSPKYLFRKEGQNVTLSCEQNLNHDAMYWYRQDPGQGLRLIYYSQIVNDFQKGDIAEGYSVSREKKESFPLTVTSAQKNPTAFYLCASCLAGGHEQFFGPGTRLTVL.

This chain uses TRBV27 with TRBJ1-5; perhaps TRBD1 as D (6 bases). The CDR3 spans 14 residues. Germline lookup yields CDR1 MNHEY and CDR2 SMNVEV (reference sequence). The germline V and J ends were trimmed by 2 bases and 4 bases, with 9 bases remaining between them. The CDR3 reads CASSLLGGNQPQHF. CDR3 nucleotides: TGTGCCAGCAGTTTACTAGGGGGGAATCAGCCCCAGCATTTT.

This chain joins TRBV30 and TRBJ2-2; D is perhaps TRBD1 (5 bases). The V end lost 4 bases, the J end lost 6 bases, and 12 bases lay between the germline ends. Germline loops: CDR1 GTSNPN, CDR2 SVGIG (reference sequence). The CDR3 runs 13 residues. The CDR3 loop reads CAWNRQGPGELFF. CDR3 sequence (DNA): TGTGCCTGGAATCGGCAGGGCCCCGGGGAGCTGTTTTTT.

The chain uses TRBV15 and TRBJ2-7, with 10 positions matching TRBD2. This CDR3 has 16 amino acids. The germline V gene encodes CDR1 LNHNV and CDR2 YYDKDF (reference sequence). Losses at the gene ends were 0 bases for V and 7 bases for J; bases not matched to a gene: 9. The CDR3 region is CATSRDRAGGPSEQYF. The CDR3 DNA follows: TGTGCCACCAGCAGAGACCGAGCGGGAGGGCCAAGTGAGCAGTACTTC.

The gene calls are TRBV7-9 and TRBJ1-1; 8 bases match TRBD1. J lost 1 base, V lost 3 bases, and 4 bases had no gene match. Germline V gives CDR1 SEHNR, CDR2 FQNEAQ (reference sequence). This CDR3 is built from 15 residues. CDR3 amino acids: CASSLYRGENTEAFF. The CDR3 DNA reads as TGTGCCAGCAGCTTGTACAGGGGGGAGAACACTGAAGCTTTCTTT.

This chain uses TRBV6-5 with TRBJ1-1; D gene uncertain. Trimming removed 2 bases from V and 0 bases from J, with 7 bases in between. This CDR3 comprises 14 residues. Germline V gene data show CDR1 as MNHEY and CDR2 as SVGAGI. CDR3 sequence: CASSYGGMNTEAFF. CDR3 coding DNA: TGTGCCAGCAGTTACGGCGGCATGAACACTGAAGCTTTCTTT.

V and J are TRBV3-1 (or the pseudogene TRBV3-2) and TRBJ1-1; D unresolved. The V end lost 0 bases, the J end lost 4 bases, and 3 bases lay between the germline ends. The CDR3 spans 12 residues. Germline V gene lookup returns CDR1 LGHDT and CDR2 YNNKEL (reference sequence). The CDR3 bases are TGTGCCAGCAGCCAAGAACCCACTGAAGCTTTCTTT. Translated, it gives CASSQEPTEAFF.